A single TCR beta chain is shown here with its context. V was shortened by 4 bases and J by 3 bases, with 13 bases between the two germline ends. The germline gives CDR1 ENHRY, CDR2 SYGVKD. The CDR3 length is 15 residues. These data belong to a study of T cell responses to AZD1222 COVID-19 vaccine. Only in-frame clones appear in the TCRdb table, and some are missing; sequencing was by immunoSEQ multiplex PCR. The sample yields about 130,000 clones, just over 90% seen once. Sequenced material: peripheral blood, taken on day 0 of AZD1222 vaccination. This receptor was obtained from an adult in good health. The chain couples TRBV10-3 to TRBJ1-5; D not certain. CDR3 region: CAISGTGISNQPQHF. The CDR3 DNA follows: TGTGCCATCAGTGGGACCGGGATCTCCAATCAGCCCCAGCATTTT.